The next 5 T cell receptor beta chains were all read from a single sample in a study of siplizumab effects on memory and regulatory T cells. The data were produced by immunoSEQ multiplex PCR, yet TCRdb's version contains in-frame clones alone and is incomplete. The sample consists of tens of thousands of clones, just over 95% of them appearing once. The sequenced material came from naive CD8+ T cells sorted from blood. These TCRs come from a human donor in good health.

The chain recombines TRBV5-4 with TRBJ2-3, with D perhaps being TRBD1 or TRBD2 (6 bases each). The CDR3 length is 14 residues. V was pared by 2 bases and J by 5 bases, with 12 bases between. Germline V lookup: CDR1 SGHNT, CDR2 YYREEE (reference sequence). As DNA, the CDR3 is TGTGCCAGCAGCTTTTCCGGGGGCCGAGATACGCAGTATTTT. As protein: CASSFSGGRDTQYF.

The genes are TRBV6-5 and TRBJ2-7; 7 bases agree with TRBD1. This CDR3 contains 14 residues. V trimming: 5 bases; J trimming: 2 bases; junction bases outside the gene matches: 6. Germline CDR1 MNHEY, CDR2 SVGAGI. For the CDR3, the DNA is TGTGCCAGCAGTCCCCTGGGGACAGCCTACGAGCAGTACTTC. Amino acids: CASSPLGTAYEQYF.

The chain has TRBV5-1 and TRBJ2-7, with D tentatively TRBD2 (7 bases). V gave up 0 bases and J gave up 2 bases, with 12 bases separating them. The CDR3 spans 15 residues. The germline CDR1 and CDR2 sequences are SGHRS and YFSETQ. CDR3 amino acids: CASSLAGGGPYEQYF. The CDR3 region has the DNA TGCGCCAGCAGCTTGGCTGGGGGGGGGCCCTACGAGCAGTACTTC.

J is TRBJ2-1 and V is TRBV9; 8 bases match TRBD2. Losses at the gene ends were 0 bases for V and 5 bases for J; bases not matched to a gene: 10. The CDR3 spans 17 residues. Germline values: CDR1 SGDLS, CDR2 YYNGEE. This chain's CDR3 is CASSVERDGGAHNEQFF. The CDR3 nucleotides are TGTGCCAGCAGCGTAGAACGGGACGGGGGGGCGCACAATGAGCAGTTCTTC.

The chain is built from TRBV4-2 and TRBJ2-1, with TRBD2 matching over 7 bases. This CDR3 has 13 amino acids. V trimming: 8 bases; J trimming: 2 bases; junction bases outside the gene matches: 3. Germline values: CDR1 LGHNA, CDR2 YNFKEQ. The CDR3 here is CASRGDPYNEQFF. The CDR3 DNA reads TGTGCCAGCCGGGGGGATCCCTACAATGAGCAGTTCTTC.